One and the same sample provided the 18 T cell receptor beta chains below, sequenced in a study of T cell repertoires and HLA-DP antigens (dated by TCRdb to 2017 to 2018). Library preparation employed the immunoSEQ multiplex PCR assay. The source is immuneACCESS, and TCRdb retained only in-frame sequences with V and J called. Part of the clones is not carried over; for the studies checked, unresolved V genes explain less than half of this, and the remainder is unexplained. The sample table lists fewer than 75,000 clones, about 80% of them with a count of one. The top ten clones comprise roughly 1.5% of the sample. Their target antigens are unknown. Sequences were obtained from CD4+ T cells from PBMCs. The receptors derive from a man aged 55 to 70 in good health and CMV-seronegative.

CDR3 sequence: CASSLADGYTF. The DNA of the CDR3 is TGTGCCAGCAGCTTAGCTGATGGCTACACCTTC. This sequence joins TRBV7-9 and TRBJ1-2; D not certain. The CDR3 spans 11 residues. Germline lookup yields CDR1 SEHNR and CDR2 FQNEAQ (reference sequence). V was shortened by 0 bases and J by 6 bases, with 2 bases between the two germline ends.

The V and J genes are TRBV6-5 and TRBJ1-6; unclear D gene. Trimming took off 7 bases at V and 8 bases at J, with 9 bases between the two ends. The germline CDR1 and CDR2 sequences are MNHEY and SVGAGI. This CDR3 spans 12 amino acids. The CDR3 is CASKMVDSPLHF. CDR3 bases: TGTGCCAGCAAAATGGTCGATTCACCCCTCCACTTT.

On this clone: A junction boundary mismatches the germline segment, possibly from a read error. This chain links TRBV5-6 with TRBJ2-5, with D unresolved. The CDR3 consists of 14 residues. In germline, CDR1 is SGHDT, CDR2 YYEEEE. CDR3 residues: CASSLAASQGTQYF. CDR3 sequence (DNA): TGTGCCAGCAGCTTGGCGGCCAGCCAAGGGACCCAGTACTTC. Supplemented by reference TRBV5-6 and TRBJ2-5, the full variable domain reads DAGVTQSPTHLIKTRGQQVTLRCSPKSGHDTVSWYQQALGQGPQFIFQYYEEEERQRGNFPDRFSGHQFPNYSSELNVNALLLGDSALYLCASSLAASQGTQYFGPGTRLLVL.

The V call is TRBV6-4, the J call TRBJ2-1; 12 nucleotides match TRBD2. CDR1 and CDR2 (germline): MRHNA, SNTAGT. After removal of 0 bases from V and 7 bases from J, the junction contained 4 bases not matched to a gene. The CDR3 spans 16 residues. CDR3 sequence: CASSDSRLAGGNEQFF. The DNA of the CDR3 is TGTGCCAGCAGTGACTCAAGGCTAGCGGGAGGGAATGAGCAGTTCTTC.

CDR3 protein: CASSLVEQGANNSPLHF. The CDR3 nucleotides are TGTGCCAGCAGCTTAGTAGAACAGGGGGCGAATAATTCACCCCTCCACTTT. This chain uses TRBV13 with TRBJ1-6; TRBD1 matches 9 bases. In germline, CDR1 is PRHDT, CDR2 FYEKMQ (reference sequence). V gave up 1 base and J gave up 5 bases; unmatched junction bases: 6. CDR3 length: 17 residues.

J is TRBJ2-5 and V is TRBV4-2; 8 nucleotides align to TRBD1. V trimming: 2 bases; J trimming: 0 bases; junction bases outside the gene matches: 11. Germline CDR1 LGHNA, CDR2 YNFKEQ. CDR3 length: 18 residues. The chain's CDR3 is CASSQIGRTGTNQETQYF. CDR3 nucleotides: TGTGCCAGCAGCCAAATTGGGAGGACAGGGACCAACCAAGAGACCCAGTACTTC.

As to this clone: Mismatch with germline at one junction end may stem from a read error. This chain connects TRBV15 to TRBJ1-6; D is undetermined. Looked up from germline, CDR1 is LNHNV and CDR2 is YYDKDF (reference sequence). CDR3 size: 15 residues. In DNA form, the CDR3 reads TGTGCCACCAGCAGAGGGACTGACATTAATTCACCCCTCTACTTT. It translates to CATSRGTDINSPLYF.

The CDR3: CASKEATGANVLTF. The CDR3 region has the DNA TGTGCCAGTAAGGAGGCTACTGGGGCCAACGTCCTGACTTTC. The genes are TRBV19 and TRBJ2-6, with a weak D call TRBD2 (5 bases). The CDR3 loop spans 14 amino acids. The ends were cut back, 7 bases at V and 2 bases at J, with 9 bases in the middle. The V gene's germline CDR1 is LNHDA and CDR2 SQIVND (reference sequence).

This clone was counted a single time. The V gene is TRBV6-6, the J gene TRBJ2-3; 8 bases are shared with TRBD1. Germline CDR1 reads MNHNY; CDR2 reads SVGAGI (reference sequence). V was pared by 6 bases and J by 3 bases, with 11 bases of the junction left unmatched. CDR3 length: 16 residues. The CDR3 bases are TGTGCCAGCAGGGGACCAGGGGGCTTATGGACAGATACGCAGTATTTT. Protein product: CASRGPGGLWTDTQYF.

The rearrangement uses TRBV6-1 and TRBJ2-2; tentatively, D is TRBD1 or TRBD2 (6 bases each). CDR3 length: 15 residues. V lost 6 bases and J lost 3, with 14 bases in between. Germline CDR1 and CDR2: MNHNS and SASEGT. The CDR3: CASRGGPTDTGELFF. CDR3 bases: TGTGCCAGCAGGGGGGGCCCCACGGACACCGGGGAGCTGTTTTTT.

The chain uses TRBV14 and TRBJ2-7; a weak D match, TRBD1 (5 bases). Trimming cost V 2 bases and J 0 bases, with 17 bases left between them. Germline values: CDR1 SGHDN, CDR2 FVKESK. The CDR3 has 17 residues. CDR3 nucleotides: TGTGCCAGCAGCCAACCGCAGGGCGAGTCAATCTCCTACGAGCAGTACTTC. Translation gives CASSQPQGESISYEQYF.

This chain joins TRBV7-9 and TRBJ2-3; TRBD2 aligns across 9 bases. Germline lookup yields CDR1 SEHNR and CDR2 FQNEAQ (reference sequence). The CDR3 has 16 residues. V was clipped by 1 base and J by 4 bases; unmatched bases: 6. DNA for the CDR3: TGTGCCAGCAGCTTAGTGCGCGGGGGGGTGGCAGATACGCAGTATTTT. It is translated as CASSLVRGGVADTQYF. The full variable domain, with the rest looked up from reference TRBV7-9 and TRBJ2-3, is DTGVSQNPRHKITKRGQNVTFRCDPISEHNRLYWYRQTLGQGPEFLTYFQNEAQLEKSRLLSDRFSAERPKGSFSTLEIQRTEQGDSAMYLCASSLVRGGVADTQYFGPGTRLTVL.

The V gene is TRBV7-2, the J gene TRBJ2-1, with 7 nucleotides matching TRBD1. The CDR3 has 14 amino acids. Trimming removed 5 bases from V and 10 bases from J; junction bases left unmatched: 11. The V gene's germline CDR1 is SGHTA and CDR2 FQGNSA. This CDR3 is CASSLTGTAGEQFF. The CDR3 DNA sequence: TGTGCCAGCAGCCTAACCGGGACAGCCGGGGAGCAGTTCTTC. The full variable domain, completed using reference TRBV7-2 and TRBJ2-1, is GAGVSQSPSNKVTEKGKDVELRCDPISGHTALYWYRQSLGQGLEFLIYFQGNSAPDKSGLPSDRFSAERTGGSVSTLTIQRTQQEDSAVYLCASSLTGTAGEQFFGPGTRLTVL.

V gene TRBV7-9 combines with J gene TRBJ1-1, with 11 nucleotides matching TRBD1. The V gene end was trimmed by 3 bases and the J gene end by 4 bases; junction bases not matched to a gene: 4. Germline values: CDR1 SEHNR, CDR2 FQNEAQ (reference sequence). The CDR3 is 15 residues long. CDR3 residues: CASSFGDRGSTEAFF. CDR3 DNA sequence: TGTGCCAGCAGCTTTGGGGACAGGGGGAGCACTGAAGCTTTCTTT. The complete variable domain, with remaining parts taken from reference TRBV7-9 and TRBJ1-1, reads DTGVSQNPRHKITKRGQNVTFRCDPISEHNRLYWYRQTLGQGPEFLTYFQNEAQLEKSRLLSDRFSAERPKGSFSTLEIQRTEQGDSAMYLCASSFGDRGSTEAFFGQGTRLTVV.

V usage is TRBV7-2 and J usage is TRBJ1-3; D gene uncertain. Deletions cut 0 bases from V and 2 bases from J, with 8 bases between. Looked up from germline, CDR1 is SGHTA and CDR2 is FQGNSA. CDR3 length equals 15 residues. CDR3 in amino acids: CASSLATGTGNTIYF. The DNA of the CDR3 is TGTGCCAGCAGCTTAGCCACTGGGACTGGAAACACCATATATTTT.

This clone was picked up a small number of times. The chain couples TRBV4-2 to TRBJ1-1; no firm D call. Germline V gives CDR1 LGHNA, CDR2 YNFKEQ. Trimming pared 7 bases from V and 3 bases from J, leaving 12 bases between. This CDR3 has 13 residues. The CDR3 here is CASTVDRYTEAFF. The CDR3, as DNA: TGTGCCAGCACCGTAGACCGGTACACTGAAGCTTTCTTT.

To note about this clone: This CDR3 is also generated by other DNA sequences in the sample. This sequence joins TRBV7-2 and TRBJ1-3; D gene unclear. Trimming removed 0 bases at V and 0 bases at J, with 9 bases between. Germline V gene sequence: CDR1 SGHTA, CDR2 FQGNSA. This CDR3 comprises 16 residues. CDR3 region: CASSLASPSSGNTIYF. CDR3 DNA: TGTGCCAGCAGCTTAGCGTCCCCCAGCTCTGGAAACACCATATATTTT. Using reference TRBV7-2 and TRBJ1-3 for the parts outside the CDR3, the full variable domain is GAGVSQSPSNKVTEKGKDVELRCDPISGHTALYWYRQSLGQGLEFLIYFQGNSAPDKSGLPSDRFSAERTGGSVSTLTIQRTQQEDSAVYLCASSLASPSSGNTIYFGEGSWLTVV.

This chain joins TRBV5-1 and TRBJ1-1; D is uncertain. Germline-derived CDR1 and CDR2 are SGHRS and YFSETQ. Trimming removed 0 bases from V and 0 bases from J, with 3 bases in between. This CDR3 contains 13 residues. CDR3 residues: CASSLGLNTEAFF. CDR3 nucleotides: TGCGCCAGCAGCTTGGGCTTGAACACTGAAGCTTTCTTT.